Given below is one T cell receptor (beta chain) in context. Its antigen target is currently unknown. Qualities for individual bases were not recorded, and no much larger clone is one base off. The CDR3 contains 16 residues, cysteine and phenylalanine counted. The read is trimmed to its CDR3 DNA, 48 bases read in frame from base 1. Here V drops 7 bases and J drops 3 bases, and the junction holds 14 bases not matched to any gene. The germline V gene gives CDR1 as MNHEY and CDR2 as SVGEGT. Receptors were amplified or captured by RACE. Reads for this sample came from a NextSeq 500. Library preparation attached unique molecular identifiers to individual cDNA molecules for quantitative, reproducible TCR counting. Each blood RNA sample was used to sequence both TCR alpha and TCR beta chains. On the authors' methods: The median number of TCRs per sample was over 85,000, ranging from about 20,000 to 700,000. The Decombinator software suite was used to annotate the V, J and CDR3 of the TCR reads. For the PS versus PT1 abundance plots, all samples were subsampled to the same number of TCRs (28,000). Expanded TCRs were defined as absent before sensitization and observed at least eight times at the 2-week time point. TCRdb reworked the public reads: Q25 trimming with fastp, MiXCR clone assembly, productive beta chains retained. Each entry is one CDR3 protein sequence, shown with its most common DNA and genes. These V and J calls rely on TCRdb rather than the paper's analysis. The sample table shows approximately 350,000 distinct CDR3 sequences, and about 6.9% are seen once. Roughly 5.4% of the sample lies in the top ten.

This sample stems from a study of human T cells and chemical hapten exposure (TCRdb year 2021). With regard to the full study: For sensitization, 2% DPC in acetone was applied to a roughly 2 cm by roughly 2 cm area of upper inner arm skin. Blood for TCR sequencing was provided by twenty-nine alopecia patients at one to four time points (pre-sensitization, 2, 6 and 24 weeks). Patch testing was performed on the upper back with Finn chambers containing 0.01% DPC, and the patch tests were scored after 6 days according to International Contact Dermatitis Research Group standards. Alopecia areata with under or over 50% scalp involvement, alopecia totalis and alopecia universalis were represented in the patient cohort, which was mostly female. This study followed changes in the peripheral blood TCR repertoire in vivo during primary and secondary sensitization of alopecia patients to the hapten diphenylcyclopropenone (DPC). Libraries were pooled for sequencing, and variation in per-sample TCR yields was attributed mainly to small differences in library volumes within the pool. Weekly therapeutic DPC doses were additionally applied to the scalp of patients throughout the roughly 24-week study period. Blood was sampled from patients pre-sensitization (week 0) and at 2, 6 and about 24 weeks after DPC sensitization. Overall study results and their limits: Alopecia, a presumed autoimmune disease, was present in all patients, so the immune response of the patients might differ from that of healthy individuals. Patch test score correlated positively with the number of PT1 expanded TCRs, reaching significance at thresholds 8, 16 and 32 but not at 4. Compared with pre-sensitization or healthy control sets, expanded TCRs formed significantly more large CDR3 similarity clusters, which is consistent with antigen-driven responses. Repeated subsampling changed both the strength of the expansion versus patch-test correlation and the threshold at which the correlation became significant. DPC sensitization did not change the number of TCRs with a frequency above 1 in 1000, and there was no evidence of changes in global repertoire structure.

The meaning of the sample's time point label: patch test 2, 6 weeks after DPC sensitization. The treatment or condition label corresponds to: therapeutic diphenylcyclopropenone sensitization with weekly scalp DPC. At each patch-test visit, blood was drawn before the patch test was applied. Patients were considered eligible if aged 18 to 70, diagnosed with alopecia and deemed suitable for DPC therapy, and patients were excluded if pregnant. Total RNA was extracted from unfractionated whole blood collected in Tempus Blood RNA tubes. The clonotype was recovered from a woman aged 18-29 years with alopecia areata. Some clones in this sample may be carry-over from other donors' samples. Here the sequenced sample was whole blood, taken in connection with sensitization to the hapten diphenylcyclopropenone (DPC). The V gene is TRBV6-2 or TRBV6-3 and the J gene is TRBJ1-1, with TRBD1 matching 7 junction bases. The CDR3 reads CASNYFFRTGDTEAFF. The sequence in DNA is TGTGCCAGCAATTATTTCTTTAGGACAGGCGACACTGAAGCTTTCTTT.